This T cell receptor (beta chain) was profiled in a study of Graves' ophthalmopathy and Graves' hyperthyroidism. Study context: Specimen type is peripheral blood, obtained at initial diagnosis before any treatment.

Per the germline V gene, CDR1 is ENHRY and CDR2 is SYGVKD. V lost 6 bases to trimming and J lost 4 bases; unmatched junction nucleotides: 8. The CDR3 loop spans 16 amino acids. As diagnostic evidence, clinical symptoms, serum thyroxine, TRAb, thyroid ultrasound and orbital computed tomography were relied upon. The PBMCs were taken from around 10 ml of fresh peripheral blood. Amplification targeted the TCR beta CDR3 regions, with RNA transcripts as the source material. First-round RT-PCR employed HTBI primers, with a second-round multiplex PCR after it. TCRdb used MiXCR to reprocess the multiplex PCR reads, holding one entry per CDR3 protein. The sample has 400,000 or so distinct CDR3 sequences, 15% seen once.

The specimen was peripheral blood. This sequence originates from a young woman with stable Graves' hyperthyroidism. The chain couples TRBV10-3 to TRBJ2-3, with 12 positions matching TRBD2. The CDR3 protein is CAIRELAGGLADTQYF. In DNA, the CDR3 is TGTGCCATCAGAGAACTAGCGGGGGGCTTAGCAGATACGCAGTATTTT.